This T cell receptor beta chain was sequenced during a study of blood T cell repertoires in COVID-19. V was clipped by 8 bases and J by 8 bases; unmatched bases: 10. The length of the CDR3 is 12 residues. Germline V lookup: CDR1 GTSNPN, CDR2 SVGIG (reference sequence). Original analysis: For nucleated cells, counts were estimated from reference gene primer amplification. Measured with immunoSEQ multiplex PCR; TCRdb has only the in-frame clones, and not every one. V, J and clone size are taken as reported in that table, and D and trimming were inferred from the DNA itself. The table has roughly 280,000 clones, roughly 91% seen once. Participants' reported clinical history set cohort assignment. Donors in Cohort 3 who had recovered were those with two negative PCRs, healthcare professional clearance, or resolution of their symptoms.

The sequence was obtained from a woman aged 60-75 years who had recovered from COVID-19. The specimen sequenced was PBMCs or T cells enriched from blood (not recorded which). V and J are TRBV30 and TRBJ1-2, with 8 bases fitting TRBD1. In DNA form, the CDR3 reads TGTGCCCTTAGAGACAGGGGATGGGGCTACACCTTC. Encoded protein: CALRDRGWGYTF.